The 12 T cell receptor beta chains below were found in one sample sequenced in a study of cytomegalovirus exposure and HLA in healthy donors. Primers included in the PCR were 60 Vbeta and 13 Jbeta primers. Only in-frame clones appear in the TCRdb table, and some are missing; sequencing was by immunoSEQ multiplex PCR. The sample consists of approximately 120,000 clones, 81% of them appearing once. The sequenced material came from PBMCs. The receptor source for this set is a man aged 18 to 30 in good health and CMV-seropositive.

This clone was seen a single time. The chain recombines TRBV27 with TRBJ2-6, with 10 bases identical to TRBD1. This CDR3 region has 18 residues. Unmatched junction bases numbered 9, after V lost 5 bases and J lost 2 bases. Per germline, CDR1 MNHEY and CDR2 SMNVEV (reference sequence). CDR3 DNA: TGTGCCAGCAGTAGCAATGGACAGGGGGTCGCTGGGGCCAACGTCCTGACTTTC. Amino acids: CASSSNGQGVAGANVLTF.

The chain carries TRBV9 and TRBJ2-1; TRBD2 aligns across 10 bases. Unmatched junction bases numbered 3, after V lost 1 base and J lost 8 bases. The CDR3 is 14 residues long. The germline V gene encodes CDR1 SGDLS and CDR2 YYNGEE. DNA for the CDR3: TGTGCCAGCAGCGTAATCGGGACTAGCGATGAGCAGTTCTTC. This gives the protein CASSVIGTSDEQFF.

This clone showed up just a few times. The chain couples TRBV25-1 to TRBJ1-1, with TRBD1 matching over 9 bases. Germline V gene sequence: CDR1 MGHDK, CDR2 SYGVNS. V lost 1 base to trimming and J lost 4 bases; unmatched junction nucleotides: 10. The CDR3 extends over 17 amino acids. The CDR3 DNA reads TGTGCCAGCAGTGAATTTAGAACAGGGGGCGTCACCACTGAAGCTTTCTTT. This gives the protein CASSEFRTGGVTTEAFF.

The chain combines TRBV4-3 with TRBJ2-7; 8 bases align to TRBD2. Per germline, CDR1 LGHNA and CDR2 YSLEER. This CDR3 region has 14 residues. The ends lost 0 bases at V and 6 bases at J; junction bases unmatched: 4. The CDR3 DNA reads as TGCGCCAGCAGCCAAGATACCGGGAGGGGCGAGCAGTACTTC. Residues: CASSQDTGRGEQYF.

The rearrangement uses TRBV30 and TRBJ1-5; D possibly corresponds to TRBD1 (5 bases). This CDR3 has 16 amino acids. The germline V gene encodes CDR1 GTSNPN and CDR2 SVGIG (reference sequence). The ends were cut back, 1 base at V and 9 bases at J, with 22 bases in the middle. The CDR3 spells CAWSGPQGGQGGPQHF. CDR3 coding DNA: TGTGCCTGGAGTGGCCCTCAGGGAGGTCAAGGCGGGCCCCAGCATTTT.

The V gene is TRBV27, the J gene TRBJ2-5, with TRBD1 matching 7 bases. CDR3 length equals 15 residues. Germline V CDR1 and CDR2: MNHEY, SMNVEV (reference sequence). Unmatched junction bases numbered 7, after V lost 5 bases and J lost 1 base. The CDR3 bases are TGTGCCAGCAGTCCCCTGGGACAGACCCAAGAGACCCAGTACTTC. It translates to CASSPLGQTQETQYF.

About this clone: A junction end diverges from the germline sequence, so it may reflect a read error. The chain is built from TRBV6-5 and TRBJ1-1; D is ambiguous. Germline V gene lookup returns CDR1 MNHEY and CDR2 SVGAGI. This CDR3 comprises 14 residues. The CDR3 bases are TGCGCCAGCAGTTACTTCGCGGCGAACACTGAAGCTTTCTTT. Amino acids: CASSYFAANTEAFF.

The J gene is TRBJ2-7, the V gene TRBV18; 9 bases agree with TRBD1. V shed 5 bases and J 3 bases; nucleotides not matched to a gene: 8. Germline loops: CDR1 KGHSH, CDR2 LQKENI. This CDR3 contains 15 residues. The CDR3 sequence is CASSTAGDRVYEQYF. As DNA, the CDR3 is TGTGCCAGCTCAACGGCGGGGGACAGGGTCTACGAGCAGTACTTC.

The rearrangement joins TRBV9 to TRBJ1-6; D is possibly TRBD1 (6 bases). V was trimmed by 4 bases and J by 7 bases, leaving 15 bases between them. Germline assignment: CDR1 SGDLS and CDR2 YYNGEE. This CDR3 is 15 amino acids long. DNA of the CDR3: TGTGCCAGCAGCAACGCGGCAGGGGCGAATTCACCCCTCCACTTT. Translation: CASSNAAGANSPLHF. Drawing the rest from reference TRBV9 and TRBJ1-6, the complete variable domain is DSGVTQTPKHLITATGQRVTLRCSPRSGDLSVYWYQQSLDQGLQFLIQYYNGEERAKGNILERFSAQQFPDLHSELNLSSLELGDSALYFCASSNAAGANSPLHFGNGTRLTVT.

The rearrangement uses TRBV7-2 and TRBJ2-7; possibly TRBD2 for D (6 bases). Between the trimmed V and J ends, which lost 2 bases and 3 bases, there was a span of 11 bases. CDR3 length: 14 amino acids. Germline V lookup: CDR1 SGHTA, CDR2 FQGNSA. Here the CDR3 DNA reads TGTGCCAGCAGCTTACCTAGCGTTCTCTACGAGCAGTACTTC. Residues: CASSLPSVLYEQYF.

This clone was seen once. This sequence joins TRBV5-1 and TRBJ1-1, with 11 bases identical to TRBD1. Germline V lookup: CDR1 SGHRS, CDR2 YFSETQ. After removal of 5 bases from V and 5 bases from J, the junction contained 5 bases not matched to a gene. The CDR3 is 14 residues long. CDR3 sequence (DNA): TGCGCCAGCAGGGGGACAGGGGGAGAGACTGAAGCTTTCTTT. Its protein product is CASRGTGGETEAFF.

The chain joins TRBV19 to TRBJ2-3, with D tentatively TRBD1 (6 bases). Germline V gives CDR1 LNHDA, CDR2 SQIVND (reference sequence). Trimming pared 2 bases from V and 0 bases from J, leaving 9 bases between. The length of the CDR3 is 15 residues. The CDR3 is CASSINRESTDTQYF. The DNA for the CDR3 is TGTGCCAGTAGTATAAACAGGGAAAGCACAGATACGCAGTATTTT.